The 2 T cell receptor beta chains reported below all come from one sample, sequenced in a study of blood T cells in healthy people across ages. Combining a sample-barcoded 5' primer with a J-beta primer mix, a second PCR ran for roughly 7 to 11 cycles. TCRdb re-derived calls from the 5' RACE reads in MiXCR, one entry per CDR3 protein. The sample yields about 640,000 distinct CDR3 sequences, about 54% seen once. Input material: blood. All receptors derive from a man aged 55-75 years in good health.

This clonotype was counted once. The gene calls are TRBV21-1 and TRBJ1-5; TRBD1, the table's D call, lacks a check against the DNA. TRBV21-1 corresponds to a pseudogene. The CDR3 contains 12 residues. The CDR3: CASSSPDQPQHF. The DNA of the CDR3 is TGTGCCAGCAGCAGCCCCGATCAGCCCCAGCATTTT.

The chain uses TRBV7-2 and TRBJ2-3; D is possibly TRBD1 or TRBD2 (5 bases each). Trimming shortened V by 3 bases and J by 2 bases, and 9 bases separated the two germline ends. CDR1 and CDR2 (germline): SGHTA, FQGNSA. The CDR3 sequence is 14 residues long. CDR3 coding DNA: TGTGCCAGCAGCTTTGAGGGGCACACAGATACGCAGTATTTT. Residues: CASSFEGHTDTQYF.